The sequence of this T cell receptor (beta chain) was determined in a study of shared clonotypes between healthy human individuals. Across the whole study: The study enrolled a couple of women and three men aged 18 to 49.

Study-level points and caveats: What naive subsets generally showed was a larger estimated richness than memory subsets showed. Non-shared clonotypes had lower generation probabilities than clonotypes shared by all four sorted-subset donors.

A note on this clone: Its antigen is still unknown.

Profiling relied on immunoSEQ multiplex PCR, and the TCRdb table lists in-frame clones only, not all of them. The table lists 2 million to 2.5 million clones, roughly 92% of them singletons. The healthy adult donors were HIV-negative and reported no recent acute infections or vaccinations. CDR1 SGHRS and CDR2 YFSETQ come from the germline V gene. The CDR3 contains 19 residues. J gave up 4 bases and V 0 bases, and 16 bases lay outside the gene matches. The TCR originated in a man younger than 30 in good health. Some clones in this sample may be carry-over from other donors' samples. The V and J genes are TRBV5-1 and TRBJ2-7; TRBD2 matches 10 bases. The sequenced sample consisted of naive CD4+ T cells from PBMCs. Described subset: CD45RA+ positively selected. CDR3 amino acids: CASSLAQREGLTIGYEQYF. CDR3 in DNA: TGCGCCAGCAGCTTGGCGCAGCGGGAGGGCCTGACGATCGGATACGAGCAGTACTTC.